The 25 T cell receptor beta chains in this list originate from one sample, sequenced in a study of glioma-infiltrating T cells. Amplification of TCR alpha and beta CDR3 regions from RNA used iRepertoire nested multiplex PCR. TCRdb re-derived calls from the multiplex PCR reads in MiXCR, one entry per CDR3 protein. Altogether about 180,000 distinct CDR3 sequences are present, around 45% being singletons, with the ten largest covering around 4.9%. The sample was glioma tissue, nonneoplastic brain tissue, or PBMCs (not recorded which). These receptors were obtained from a human donor with low-grade glioma or glioblastoma, undergoing nonglioma brain surgery, or in good health (not recorded which).

This clonotype was seen a single time. A read error may explain this, as a much larger clone is one base away. The rearrangement links TRBV28 to TRBJ2-7; D is perhaps TRBD1 or TRBD2 (5 bases each). The CDR3 contains 15 residues. Germline V gene data show CDR1 as MDHEN and CDR2 as SYDVKM. V was clipped by 5 bases and J by 4 bases, with 18 bases between them. The CDR3 region is CASSVSGPGFYEQYF. In DNA form, the CDR3 reads TGTGCCAGCAGTGTATCGGGGCCAGGCTTTTACGAGCAGTACTTC.

This clonotype was counted many times. The rearrangement uses TRBV7-2 and TRBJ1-5; a weak D match, TRBD1 (6 bases). V was cut by 3 bases and J by 4 bases, with 10 bases left in between. This CDR3 region has 14 residues. Germline CDR1 and CDR2: SGHTA and FQGNSA. Here the CDR3 reads CASSLGHLNQPQHF. The CDR3 DNA reads TGTGCCAGCAGCTTGGGACACCTGAATCAGCCCCAGCATTTT.

The table lists this clonotype with many counts. The rearrangement uses TRBV4-2 and TRBJ2-7; 7 bases line up with TRBD1. The CDR3 is 13 residues long. The V gene's germline CDR1 is LGHNA and CDR2 YNFKEQ. The junction had 3 bases not matched to a gene; V was cut back by 4 bases and J by 3 bases. DNA for the CDR3: TGTGCCAGCAGCCCAGACAGGGACTACGAGCAGTACTTC. It codes for CASSPDRDYEQYF.

As to this clonotype: A much larger clone differs from this one at a single base, so this may be a read error. The chain combines TRBV7-9 with TRBJ2-7; no clear D gene. CDR3 length: 12 amino acids. Germline lookup yields CDR1 SEHNR and CDR2 FQNEAQ (reference sequence). CDR3 in DNA: TGTGCCAGCAGCACCGATGCCTACGAGCAGCACTTC. It specifies CASSTDAYEQHF.

With respect to this clonotype: The junction departs from the called germline gene at one end, perhaps through a read error. The chain is built from TRBV7-2 and TRBJ2-6, with D hard to call. Germline values: CDR1 SGHTA, CDR2 FQGNSA. CDR3 size: 17 residues. The CDR3 bases are TGTGCCAGCAGCTTAGGTCCGGTCGCCTCTTGGGCCAACGTCCTGACTTTC. This gives the protein CASSLGPVASWANVLTF.

This clonotype has just a few counts. The chain links TRBV7-2 to TRBJ2-1; possibly TRBD2 for D (6 bases). The V end was cut by 5 bases, the J end by 9 bases, with 20 bases between. The germline CDR1 and CDR2 sequences are SGHTA and FQGNSA. This CDR3 spans 15 amino acids. CDR3 in amino acids: CASSRRANPSTEQFF. In DNA form, the CDR3 reads TGTGCCAGCAGCAGGAGGGCCAATCCCTCTACTGAGCAGTTCTTC.

This clonotype is classed as medium-sized. The genes are TRBV29-1 and TRBJ2-3; possible D gene TRBD2, 5 bases. Trimming stripped 3 bases from V and 4 bases from J, with 8 bases between. This CDR3 comprises 12 residues. CDR1 and CDR2 (germline): SQVTM, ANQGSEA. The CDR3 coding sequence is TGCAGCGTTGATACGGGGTCAGATACGCAGTATTTT. Protein sequence: CSVDTGSDTQYF.

The chain is built from TRBV9 and TRBJ2-3, with D unresolved. Trimming took 2 bases from V and 2 from J, leaving 9 bases between them. This CDR3 spans 14 amino acids. The germline CDR1 and CDR2 sequences are SGDLS and YYNGEE. This CDR3 is CASSVGLDTDTQYF. DNA for the CDR3: TGTGCCAGCAGCGTCGGCCTTGACACAGATACGCAGTATTTT.

This clonotype was detected many times. The chain recombines TRBV28 with TRBJ2-7; the match to TRBD1 covers 7 bases. This CDR3 has 15 amino acids. Unmatched junction bases numbered 10, after V lost 5 bases and J lost 3 bases. Germline V gene data show CDR1 as MDHEN and CDR2 as SYDVKM. The CDR3 reads CASSPLQGSGYEQYF. The CDR3, as DNA: TGTGCCAGCAGTCCATTACAGGGGTCTGGCTACGAGCAGTACTTC.

This rearrangement joins TRBV28 to TRBJ2-5, with D uncertain. Germline V gene sequence: CDR1 MDHEN, CDR2 SYDVKM. Between the trimmed V and J ends, which lost 6 bases and 0 bases, there was a span of 11 bases. The CDR3 is 14 amino acids. The CDR3 is CASRIAAYQETQYF. Here the CDR3 DNA reads TGTGCCAGCAGAATCGCGGCGTACCAAGAGACCCAGTACTTC.

This clonotype was counted at least ten times. The chain carries TRBV20-1 and TRBJ2-7; tentatively, D is TRBD1 (5 bases). Looked up from germline, CDR1 is DFQATT and CDR2 is SNEGSKA (reference sequence). With 5 bases removed from V and 6 bases from J, the gap between germline ends came to 17 bases. This CDR3 spans 13 amino acids. For the CDR3, the DNA is TGCAGTGCTCTCTACCCCACAGGTTTCGAGCAGTACTTC. Its translation is CSALYPTGFEQYF.

A few counts support this clonotype. The rearrangement joins TRBV2 to TRBJ2-7, with TRBD1 matching 10 bases. Trimming removed 0 bases from V and 6 bases from J; junction bases left unmatched: 8. Germline V gene data show CDR1 as SNHLY and CDR2 as FYNNEI. CDR3 length: 16 amino acids. The CDR3 sequence: CASSEAWTGGNLEQYF. The CDR3 DNA is TGTGCCAGCAGTGAAGCTTGGACAGGGGGAAACCTCGAGCAGTACTTC.

This clonotype was seen a handful of times. The chain has TRBV29-1 and TRBJ2-1; 7 nucleotides align to TRBD1. Germline V gene lookup returns CDR1 SQVTM and CDR2 ANQGSEA. There are 14 residues in the CDR3. The ends lost 6 bases at V and 4 bases at J; junction bases unmatched: 9. The CDR3 region is CSVAKQGLYNEQFF. The CDR3 DNA sequence: TGCAGCGTGGCAAAACAGGGGTTGTACAATGAGCAGTTCTTC.

In regard to this clonotype: A read error may explain this, as a much larger clone is one base away. The chain links TRBV28 to TRBJ1-5; no clear D. From germline, CDR1 is MDHEN and CDR2 SYDVKM. CDR3 length: 13 amino acids. The CDR3 DNA sequence: TGTGCCAGCCTAACGGGGAGCAATCAGGCCCAGCATTTT. Translation: CASLTGSNQAQHF.

This clonotype was recorded once. The rearrangement uses TRBV20-1 and TRBJ2-7; 8 bases line up with TRBD1. The length of the CDR3 is 12 residues. The germline CDR1 and CDR2 sequences are DFQATT and SNEGSKA (reference sequence). The V segment lost 7 bases and the J segment 7 bases; nucleotides outside the gene matches: 9. The CDR3 loop reads CSGTGFINEQYF. In nucleotides, the CDR3 is TGCAGTGGGACAGGGTTCATAAATGAGCAGTACTTC.

For this clonotype: It may be a read error: a sequence one base away is much more abundant. The chain is built from TRBV5-1 and TRBJ2-1; D uncertain. This CDR3 contains 11 residues. Germline V gene data show CDR1 as SGHRS and CDR2 as YFSETQ. CDR3 in amino acids: CASRLQSEQLF. Written as DNA, the CDR3 is TGCGCCAGCCGCCTCCAGAGTGAGCAGTTGTTC.

Worth noting for this clonotype: A clone one base away is much larger, so this may be a read error. V gene TRBV6-2 or TRBV6-3 combines with J gene TRBJ1-1, with 9 bases fitting TRBD1. Germline V lookup: CDR1 MNHEY, CDR2 SVGEGT. This CDR3 is 14 amino acids long. The chain's CDR3 is CASSPGTGNNEAFF. CDR3 in DNA: TGTGCCAGCAGCCCCGGGACAGGGAACAATGAAGCTTTCTTT.

Of note for this clonotype: One end of the junction fails to match germline, which may point to a read error. This chain's CDR3 is CASSERTYEEYF. DNA of the CDR3: TGTGCCAGCAGTGAGAGGACCTACGAGGAGTACTTC. The rearrangement joins TRBV28 to TRBJ2-7, with D hard to call. This CDR3 has 12 residues. Germline CDR1 is MDHEN and CDR2 is SYDVKM.

There are many counts of this clonotype. V is TRBV27 and J is TRBJ2-5, with TRBD1 as a possible D gene (6 bases). This CDR3 is 13 amino acids long. Germline CDR1 and CDR2: MNHEY and SMNVEV (reference sequence). V lost 4 bases to trimming and J lost 4 bases, with 10 bases between them. The CDR3 bases are TGTGCCAGCAGTTGGACAGTAGGAGAGACCCAGTACTTC. Translating gives CASSWTVGETQYF.

V is TRBV19 and J is TRBJ2-1, with 12 bases matching TRBD2. The CDR3 loop spans 15 amino acids. The germline CDR1 and CDR2 sequences are LNHDA and SQIVND (reference sequence). The V and J ends lost 4 bases and 7 bases, in that order; junction bases with no gene match: 5. Written as DNA, the CDR3 is TGTGCCAGTAGTACTAGCGGGAGGGCTAGTAATGAGCAGTTCTTC. This sequence encodes CASSTSGRASNEQFF.

This clonotype was seen at least ten times. The V gene is TRBV20-1, the J gene TRBJ2-1, with D possibly TRBD2 on 5 matching bases. Germline loops: CDR1 DFQATT, CDR2 SNEGSKA (reference sequence). Trimming removed 8 bases from V and 3 bases from J, with 8 bases in between. The CDR3 sequence is 11 residues long. CDR3 sequence (DNA): TGCAGTAGCGGAGACTACAATGAGCAGTTCTTC. Translating gives CSSGDYNEQFF.

This clonotype was recorded once. The chain combines TRBV3-1 with TRBJ2-3; D is perhaps TRBD1 (5 bases). CDR3 length: 17 residues. V was shortened by 4 bases and J by 7 bases, with 24 bases between the two germline ends. The V gene's germline CDR1 is LGHDT and CDR2 YNNKEL (reference sequence). The CDR3 bases are TGTGCCAGCAGCCCTGAAATTCGGACACTTCTGGGAAATACGCAGTATTTT. Translating gives CASSPEIRTLLGNTQYF.

This clonotype was seen a handful of times. Given a much more abundant clone one base away, this may be a read error. The chain has TRBV20-1 and TRBJ2-3; D gene unclear. CDR1 and CDR2 from the germline V gene are DFQATT and SNEGSKA (reference sequence). CDR3 size: 11 residues. DNA for the CDR3: TGCAGGAAGCAGTGCACAGATACGCAGTATTTT. It is translated as CRKQCTDTQYF.

Notes on this clonotype: A much bigger clone sits one base away, suggesting this may be a read error. J is TRBJ2-1 and V is TRBV19, with no clear D. Looked up from germline, CDR1 is LNHDA and CDR2 is SQIVND (reference sequence). The CDR3 is 13 residues long. CDR3 sequence reads: CASNDRGTGEKFF. The DNA for the CDR3 is TGTGCCAGTAATGACCGAGGCACGGGTGAGAAGTTCTTC.

As to this clonotype: Given a much more abundant clone one base away, this may be a read error. V usage is TRBV16 and J usage is TRBJ2-5; no firm D call. Germline V CDR1 and CDR2: KGHSY, FQNENV. This CDR3 comprises 14 residues. This CDR3 reads CASSQDRPQDTQYF. The DNA of the CDR3 is TGCGCCAGCAGCCAAGATCGACCACAAGACACCCAGTACTTC.